The next 20 T cell receptor beta chains were all read from a single sample in a study of blood T cell repertoires in COVID-19. Using immunoSEQ multiplex PCR, the repertoire was profiled, and TCRdb retains in-frame clones only, with some absent. Of approximately 240,000 clones in the sample, 65% to 90% were seen once. The sequenced sample consisted of peripheral blood. Receptors originate from a woman aged 80 or over with active or convalescent COVID-19.

The chain uses TRBV28 and TRBJ2-5; 9 nucleotides align to TRBD1. This CDR3 spans 16 amino acids. Trimming took 3 bases from V and 5 from J; bases not matched to a gene: 10. Germline-derived CDR1 and CDR2 are MDHEN and SYDVKM. Written as DNA, the CDR3 is TGTGCCAGCAGTTTTGGGGGAACAGGGGGCCGGGAGACCCAGTACTTC. Translating it yields CASSFGGTGGRETQYF.

The chain recombines TRBV20-1 with TRBJ2-7; TRBD1 might be the D (5 bases). The germline V gene encodes CDR1 DFQATT and CDR2 SNEGSKA (reference sequence). The CDR3 is 11 residues long. The CDR3 sequence is CRAAGSYEQYF. CDR3 DNA sequence: TGCCGGGCTGCAGGGTCCTACGAGCAGTACTTC.

V and J are TRBV11-2 and TRBJ1-3; D uncertain. Looked up from germline, CDR1 is SGHAT and CDR2 is FQNNGV. V lost 8 bases and J 6 bases, leaving 8 bases between the germline ends. CDR3 length equals 11 residues. The CDR3 DNA reads TGTGCCAGCGCGAGGGAAAACACCATATATTTT. The encoded protein is CASARENTIYF.

This chain uses TRBV18 with TRBJ2-2, with D unresolved. Germline V gene lookup returns CDR1 KGHSH and CDR2 LQKENI. The CDR3 is 15 residues long. V lost 2 bases, J lost 3 bases, and 10 bases lay in between. The CDR3 loop is CASSPSADYTGELFF. CDR3 coding DNA: TGTGCCAGCTCACCATCGGCAGACTACACCGGGGAGCTGTTTTTT.

The chain couples TRBV6-6 to TRBJ1-6; no firm D call. The germline gives CDR1 MNHNY, CDR2 SVGAGI (reference sequence). V lost 6 bases and J 7 bases, leaving 16 bases between the germline ends. The CDR3 has 15 amino acids. The CDR3 nucleotides read TGTGCCAGCAGCCCCGGAGGGCAGCTAAATTCACCCCTCCACTTT. This translates into CASSPGGQLNSPLHF.

The genes are TRBV4-1 and TRBJ1-4; no reliable D call. The CDR3 covers 14 residues. Trimming took 0 bases from V and 8 from J, leaving 10 bases between them. Germline values: CDR1 MGHRA, CDR2 YSYEKL. CDR3 loop: CASSQDSGREKLFF. The CDR3 bases are TGCGCCAGCAGCCAAGATTCGGGGAGAGAAAAACTGTTTTTT.

A single count supports this clone. V is TRBV6-1 and J is TRBJ2-1, with 7 bases identical to TRBD1. Germline V gives CDR1 MNHNS, CDR2 SASEGT. The CDR3 spans 16 residues. Losses at the gene ends were 6 bases for V and 8 bases for J; bases not matched to a gene: 16. Here the CDR3 DNA reads TGTGCCAGCAGCGAACGACAGGGTCAAATTCTAGATGAGCAGTTCTTC. As protein: CASSERQGQILDEQFF.

This clone was found a few times. V is TRBV28 and J is TRBJ1-5, with D hard to call. The V gene lost 7 bases and the J gene lost 0 bases, with 16 bases spanning the gap. CDR1 is MDHEN, CDR2 SYDVKM, per germline. The CDR3 spans 16 residues. CDR3 bases: TGTGCCAGCATCACCGCTGCCCGGTATAGCAATCAGCCCCAGCATTTT. The encoded protein is CASITAARYSNQPQHF.

V and J are TRBV5-1 and TRBJ2-5, with TRBD2 matching 9 bases. With 4 bases clipped from V and 0 bases from J, the junction kept 7 bases outside the gene matches. Germline V gene data show CDR1 as SGHRS and CDR2 as YFSETQ. This CDR3 spans 16 amino acids. The CDR3 bases are TGCGCCAGCAGCCAGGAGCGGGGGGTGGACCAAGAGACCCAGTACTTC. It translates to CASSQERGVDQETQYF.

The chain links TRBV6-6 to TRBJ2-1, with 7 bases fitting TRBD2. In germline, CDR1 is MNHNY, CDR2 SVGAGI (reference sequence). J was trimmed by 7 bases and V by 4 bases; bases with no gene match: 7. The CDR3 has 14 residues. The chain's CDR3 is CASSSSGSGNEQFF. The DNA for the CDR3 is TGTGCCAGCAGTTCCTCAGGTAGCGGGAATGAGCAGTTCTTC.

This chain uses TRBV5-1 with TRBJ1-5; D perhaps matches TRBD1 (6 bases). The CDR3 has 16 residues. Looked up from germline, CDR1 is SGHRS and CDR2 is YFSETQ. Trimming took 4 bases from V and 4 from J, leaving 18 bases between them. CDR3 in amino acids: CASSPGHSLGNQPQHF. For the CDR3, the DNA is TGCGCCAGCAGCCCGGGACATAGTCTAGGAAATCAGCCCCAGCATTTT.

The chain has TRBV4-1 and TRBJ2-7; 7 nucleotides line up with TRBD2. CDR3 length: 16 amino acids. V shed 4 bases, J shed 0 bases, and the junction held 9 bases outside the gene matches. Germline lookup yields CDR1 MGHRA and CDR2 YSYEKL. The CDR3 is CASSPGGRGSSYEQYF. Written as DNA, the CDR3 is TGCGCCAGCAGCCCCGGGGGGAGAGGTAGCTCCTACGAGCAGTACTTC.

The V gene is TRBV12-3 or TRBV12-4, the J gene TRBJ1-2; 11 bases agree with TRBD1. CDR3 length: 11 residues. Losses at the gene ends were 10 bases for V and 8 bases for J; bases not matched to a gene: 3. The CDR3 loop reads CATWTGGGYTF. CDR3 in DNA: TGTGCCACTTGGACAGGGGGCGGCTACACCTTC.

The J gene is TRBJ1-1, the V gene TRBV29-1; 7 bases map to TRBD1. Germline CDR1 SQVTM, CDR2 ANQGSEA. The CDR3 totals 16 residues. Trimming removed 3 bases from V and 1 base from J; junction bases left unmatched: 11. DNA of the CDR3: TGCAGCGTTGATCTGGGACAGTCGTGGGCGAACACTGAAGCTTTCTTT. The encoded protein is CSVDLGQSWANTEAFF.

The V call is TRBV29-1, the J call TRBJ2-3; 9 nucleotides match TRBD1. Trimming took 6 bases from V and 4 from J; bases not matched to a gene: 2. CDR3 length: 12 residues. CDR1 SQVTM and CDR2 ANQGSEA come from the germline V gene. The CDR3 DNA reads TGCAGCGTCGACAGGGGGGCAGATACGCAGTATTTT. Translating it yields CSVDRGADTQYF.

This clone was detected only once. The chain uses TRBV19 and TRBJ1-6; 7 nucleotides match TRBD1. The CDR3 is 15 amino acids. V shed 4 bases, J shed 10 bases, and the junction held 10 bases outside the gene matches. The germline CDR1 and CDR2 sequences are LNHDA and SQIVND (reference sequence). CDR3 residues: CASSNGQAQGSPLHF. The CDR3 DNA sequence: TGTGCCAGTAGTAATGGACAGGCCCAGGGGTCACCCCTCCACTTT.

The CDR3 is CASRSSGGDGVPSTDTQYF. The CDR3 nucleotides read TGTGCCAGCCGATCTAGCGGGGGGGACGGAGTACCTAGCACAGATACGCAGTATTTT. The V gene is TRBV5-4, the J gene TRBJ2-3; 12 nucleotides agree with TRBD2. The V and J ends lost 7 bases and 0 bases, in that order; junction bases with no gene match: 15. There are 19 residues in the CDR3. The germline V gene encodes CDR1 SGHNT and CDR2 YYREEE (reference sequence).

The rearrangement links TRBV5-4 to TRBJ1-2; D remains ambiguous. Germline V gene lookup returns CDR1 SGHNT and CDR2 YYREEE (reference sequence). The germline V and J ends were trimmed by 7 bases and 8 bases, with 18 bases remaining between them. The CDR3 length is 13 residues. CDR3 residues: CASSPDSRGGYTF. The DNA for the CDR3 is TGTGCCAGCTCCCCGGACTCTAGAGGGGGCTACACCTTC.

The chain has TRBV2 and TRBJ2-3; 7 positions agree with TRBD2. Per the germline V gene, CDR1 is SNHLY and CDR2 is FYNNEI. V shed 2 bases and J 3 bases; nucleotides not matched to a gene: 5. There are 15 residues in the CDR3. The CDR3 DNA sequence: TGTGCCAGCAGTGAACGAGGGAGGGGAACAGATACGCAGTATTTT. It codes for CASSERGRGTDTQYF.

The rearrangement uses TRBV11-1 and TRBJ1-6; D ambiguous. Per the germline V gene, CDR1 is SGHAT and CDR2 is FQDESV (reference sequence). CDR3 length: 14 amino acids. The V and J ends lost 4 bases and 7 bases respectively, with 11 bases between them. The CDR3 spells CASSSEAENSPLHF. In DNA, the CDR3 is TGTGCCAGCAGCTCGGAGGCAGAAAATTCACCCCTCCACTTT.